This T cell receptor beta chain was sequenced for a study of neurological immune-mediated disorders. This clonotype was detected many times. Its antigen is as yet unknown. CDR1 is SGHRS, CDR2 YFSETQ, per germline. V gave up 0 bases and J gave up 7 bases, with 8 bases separating them. The CDR3 has 14 residues. Synthesis of cDNA was carried out by template-switch 5'RACE. The reaction used 10-nucleotide random UMIs. TCRdb passed the 5' RACE reads through MiXCR, listing each CDR3 protein once. Here the sample spans about 49,000 distinct CDR3 sequences, around 14% being singletons. Overall study findings and caveats: TCR clonal expansion peaked in HTLV-1-associated myelopathy patients and was lowest in multiple sclerosis patients.

Time point here: longitudinal time-point 2. This clonotype was obtained from a male donor with HTLV-1-associated myelopathy (HAM/TSP). The sequencing input was PBMCs. J is TRBJ1-6 and V is TRBV5-1; D is uncertain. CDR3 DNA sequence: TGCGCCAGCAGCTTGGTTCAGAGGAATTCACCCCTCCACTTT. Translated, it gives CASSLVQRNSPLHF. Full variable domain (remainder filled in from reference TRBV5-1 and TRBJ1-6): KAGVTQTPRYLIKTRGQQVTLSCSPISGHRSVSWYQQTPGQGLQFLFEYFSETQRNKGNFPGRFSGRQFSNSRSEMNVSTLELGDSALYLCASSLVQRNSPLHFGNGTRLTVT.